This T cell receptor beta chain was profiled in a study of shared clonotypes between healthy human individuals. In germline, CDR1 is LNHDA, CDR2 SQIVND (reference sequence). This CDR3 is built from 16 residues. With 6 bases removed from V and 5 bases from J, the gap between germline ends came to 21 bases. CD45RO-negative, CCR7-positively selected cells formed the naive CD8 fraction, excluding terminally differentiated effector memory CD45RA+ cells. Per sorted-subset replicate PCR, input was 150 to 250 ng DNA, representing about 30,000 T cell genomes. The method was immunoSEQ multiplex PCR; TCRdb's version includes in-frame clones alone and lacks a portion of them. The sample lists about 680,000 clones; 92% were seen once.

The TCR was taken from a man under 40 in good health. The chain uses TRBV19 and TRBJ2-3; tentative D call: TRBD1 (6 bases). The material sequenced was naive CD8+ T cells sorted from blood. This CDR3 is CASRQSPTGSEDTQYF. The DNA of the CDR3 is TGTGCCAGTAGGCAGAGTCCCACAGGGTCTGAAGATACGCAGTATTTT.